The 14 T cell receptor beta chains below all came from one sample that was sequenced in a study of cytomegalovirus exposure and HLA in healthy donors. Primers: 60 Vbeta forward and 13 Jbeta reverse. The repertoire was sequenced with immunoSEQ multiplex PCR; TCRdb's copy has only in-frame clones and lacks some. The data show some 110,000 clones, about 80% seen once. The sample was PBMCs. These receptor sequences come from a woman aged 18 to 35 in good health and CMV-seropositive.

This clone appeared many times. The chain links TRBV25-1 to TRBJ1-1; a possible D gene is TRBD1 (5 bases). Trimming pared 6 bases from V and 3 bases from J, leaving 8 bases between. CDR1 is MGHDK and CDR2 is SYGVNS in the germline V gene. The CDR3 contains 12 residues. CDR3 protein: CASRDSYTEAFF. For the CDR3, the DNA is TGTGCCAGCAGAGACAGTTACACTGAAGCTTTCTTT.

The rearrangement uses TRBV6-1 and TRBJ2-4; 7 bases match TRBD2. The CDR3 totals 14 residues. V shed 4 bases, J shed 2 bases, and the junction held 2 bases outside the gene matches. Germline values: CDR1 MNHNS, CDR2 SASEGT. The CDR3 region has the DNA TGTGCCAGCAGTGCCGGGACTACCAAAAACATTCAGTACTTC. Translating it yields CASSAGTTKNIQYF.

This chain uses TRBV5-1 with TRBJ2-5; 8 nucleotides match TRBD1. There are 14 residues in the CDR3. Trimming took 7 bases from V and 5 from J; bases not matched to a gene: 10. CDR1 SGHRS and CDR2 YFSETQ come from the germline V gene. CDR3 protein: CASHSPDRDETQYF. DNA for the CDR3: TGCGCCAGCCACAGTCCGGACAGGGACGAGACCCAGTACTTC.

CDR3 protein: CASSSLYGYTF. DNA for the CDR3: TGTGCCAGCAGCTCCCTCTATGGCTACACCTTC. The chain is built from TRBV21-1 and TRBJ1-2. TRBV21-1 is termed a pseudogene. This CDR3 contains 11 residues.

CDR3 protein: CASSYLGLAGELFF. The DNA of the CDR3 is TGTGCCAGCAGTTACCTGGGGCTGGCCGGGGAGCTGTTTTTT. V gene TRBV6-6 combines with J gene TRBJ2-2; maybe TRBD1 (5 bases). V gave up 2 bases and J gave up 6 bases, with 10 bases separating them. The CDR3 extends over 14 amino acids. Germline loops: CDR1 MNHNY, CDR2 SVGAGI (reference sequence).

J is TRBJ1-3 and V is TRBV6-5, with D unclear. Per the germline V gene, CDR1 is MNHEY and CDR2 is SVGAGI. The CDR3 has 13 residues. Between the trimmed V and J ends, which lost 6 bases and 4 bases, there was a span of 10 bases. CDR3 sequence reads: CASRGLAGNTIYF. Here the CDR3 DNA reads TGTGCCAGCAGGGGCTTGGCGGGAAACACCATATATTTT.

As for this clone: One junction end does not reproduce the germline sequence, and a read error may be involved. The J gene is TRBJ1-5, the V gene TRBV10-3, with a tentative D call TRBD1 (5 bases). CDR1 ENHRY and CDR2 SYGVKD come from the germline V gene. The CDR3 contains 17 residues. CDR3 sequence: CDISGSNRFFSNQPQHF. CDR3 in DNA: TGTGACATCAGTGGTTCAAACAGGTTTTTCAGCAATCAGCCCCAGCATTTT.

The genes are TRBV9 and TRBJ2-2; 14 positions match TRBD2. From germline, CDR1 is SGDLS and CDR2 YYNGEE. With V trimmed by 2 bases and J by 3 bases, 18 bases remained unmatched. The CDR3 sequence is 22 residues long. CDR3 sequence reads: CASSVTRPGSTSGREYTGELFF. DNA for the CDR3: TGTGCCAGCAGCGTCACACGCCCCGGCTCGACTAGCGGGAGGGAGTACACCGGGGAGCTGTTTTTT.

This chain connects TRBV6-5 to TRBJ1-3, with 10 bases that match TRBD1. Germline lookup yields CDR1 MNHEY and CDR2 SVGAGI. The V and J ends lost 6 bases and 2 bases, in that order; junction bases with no gene match: 4. The CDR3 runs 15 residues. The CDR3 is CASRGGQGAGNTIYF. CDR3 nucleotides: TGTGCCAGCAGGGGAGGACAGGGGGCTGGAAACACCATATATTTT.

Comment on this clone: Other DNA sequences in the sample encode the same CDR3. The rearrangement links TRBV5-1 to TRBJ2-5; no firm D call. The CDR3 has 12 residues. V was cut by 0 bases and J by 4 bases, with 4 bases left in between. Germline V gene sequence: CDR1 SGHRS, CDR2 YFSETQ. CDR3 region: CASSLAGETQYF. In DNA form, the CDR3 reads TGCGCCAGCAGCTTGGCCGGAGAGACCCAGTACTTC.

The chain links TRBV5-1 to TRBJ2-3; D is uncertain. This CDR3 has 15 amino acids. Germline CDR1 and CDR2: SGHRS and YFSETQ. Trimming took 2 bases from V and 2 from J, leaving 12 bases between them. CDR3 coding DNA: TGCGCCAGCAGCTTAGAAGGCGGCGTCACAGATACGCAGTATTTT. Its translation: CASSLEGGVTDTQYF.

The chain is built from TRBV7-9 and TRBJ2-1; 12 positions match TRBD2. V was clipped by 6 bases and J by 10 bases; unmatched bases: 13. CDR3 length equals 16 residues. Germline assignment: CDR1 SEHNR and CDR2 FQNEAQ (reference sequence). CDR3 amino acids: CASSPMTRLAGVEQFF. In DNA, the CDR3 is TGTGCCAGCAGTCCTATGACCCGACTAGCGGGAGTGGAGCAGTTCTTC.

The J gene is TRBJ2-3, the V gene TRBV5-8; 7 nucleotides align to TRBD1. Germline values: CDR1 SGHTS, CDR2 YDEGEE. The CDR3 has 15 residues. With 2 bases clipped from V and 6 bases from J, the junction kept 9 bases outside the gene matches. CDR3 loop: CASSLGETGSDTQYF. CDR3 in DNA: TGTGCCAGCAGCTTAGGAGAGACAGGGTCCGATACGCAGTATTTT.

The chain employs TRBV5-8 and TRBJ2-7, with 7 bases aligning to TRBD1. Trimming cost V 2 bases and J 5 bases; bases outside gene matches: 4. The CDR3 has 13 amino acids. CDR1 is SGHTS and CDR2 is YDEGEE in the germline V gene. For the CDR3, the DNA is TGTGCCAGCAGCTTCGACAGGGCCCACGAGCAGTACTTC. This sequence encodes CASSFDRAHEQYF.